These T cell receptor beta chains were read from a single sample in a study of graft-versus-host responses after intestinal transplantation. Profiled with immunoSEQ multiplex PCR; TCRdb holds only in-frame clones, not every one. The sample holds about 120,000 clones, 85% to 95% seen once. Antigen specificity for these receptors is unknown. This specimen was unstimulated CD8+ T cells sorted from spleen or lymph node cells, taken before intestinal transplant. The receptors shown here come from a human donor who received an intestinal transplant. CDR3s leave out the opening cysteine and the closing phenylalanine or tryptophan. D genes are given only for firm matches.

>TRBJ1-5|TRBV6-5|.
ASSYSRFSQPQH
>TRBJ2-7|TRBV5-8|.
ASSPQAGLPGSYEQY
>TRBJ2-6|TRBV6-1|.
ASSAHMRGTPKSGANVLT
>TRBJ2-5|TRBV4-2|TRBD1
ASSQEQGIIQETQY
>TRBJ2-1|TRBV19|.
ASSRGLSPYNEQF
>TRBJ2-7|TRBV19|TRBD2
ASSIDYDIAGLAYEQY
>TRBJ2-7|TRBV19|.
ASSLDRTLNPYEQY
>TRBJ2-2|TRBV5-1|.
ASSWNRGLATGELF
>TRBJ1-4|TRBV28|.
ASSPRFEGVSEKLF
>TRBJ2-7|TRBV4-1|TRBD2
ASSQDRDYSYEQY
>TRBJ2-7|TRBV4-1|.
ASSQEKTGYEQY
>TRBJ2-5|TRBV28|TRBD2
ASSLAGQASGFQETQY
>TRBJ2-1|TRBV19|.
ASSSSSFSYNEQF
>TRBJ2-7|TRBV11-2|.
ASSLGATDLSYEQY
>TRBJ1-2|TRBV6-5|.
ASSYSKEGGKNGYT
>TRBJ2-2|TRBV19|.
ASLGQGIVPSNTGELF
>TRBJ2-7|TRBV9|TRBD2
ASTPGASGMGYEQY
>TRBJ2-1|TRBV7-6|.
ASSMKADPHYNEQF
>TRBJ2-1|TRBV4-1|.
ASRPGDSYNEQF
>TRBJ1-1|TRBV7-8|.
ASSHMGTEAF
>TRBJ2-3|TRBV23-1|TRBD2
ASSHGGASTDTQY
>TRBJ2-5|TRBV15|TRBD2
ATSRDLALAGETQY
>TRBJ2-7|TRBV27|TRBD2
ASSLSAGEAYEQY
>TRBJ1-1|TRBV7-9|.
ASSLSGSPEAF
>TRBJ1-6|TRBV4-1|.
ASSQVPVPPLH
>TRBJ1-2|TRBV7-2|TRBD1
ASLDRVYGYT
>TRBJ1-2|TRBV13|.
ASSLGDGDGYT
>TRBJ2-3|TRBV28|.
ASSLSSRRRFRTDTQY
>TRBJ1-1|TRBV11-2|.
ASSSSVNTEAF
>TRBJ2-5|TRBV29-1|.
SVEVRGRPQETQY
>TRBJ1-1|TRBV27|.
ASSLGVLNTEAF
>TRBJ1-4|TRBV6-5|TRBD1
ASSPGQDNEKLF
>TRBJ2-7|TRBV27|.
ASSPSWQGSYEQY
>TRBJ1-1|TRBV19|.
ASSIPRDYTEAF
>TRBJ2-1|TRBV4-1|TRBD2
ASSQVPSGRATHNEQF
>TRBJ2-1|TRBV11-2|TRBD2
ASSLAPGGRVDNEQL
>TRBJ1-1|TRBV27|TRBD1
ASSSFTGPGQLNTEAF
>TRBJ2-1|TRBV6-5|.
ASSYRTGRPYNEQF
>TRBJ2-1|TRBV13|.
ASSVSGSSYNEQF
>TRBJ2-1|TRBV18|.
ASSPPGVALNYNEQF
>TRBJ2-3|TRBV12-5|.
ASGSSGYAQY
>TRBJ1-5|TRBV1|.
TSSIYKGPFVSNQPQH
>TRBJ2-7|TRBV25-1|.
ASTPPGAYEQY
>TRBJ1-5|TRBV7-8|.
ASSLEKYSNQPQH
>TRBJ2-5|TRBV11-2|TRBD1
ASSLFYRGEETQY
>TRBJ2-1|TRBV9|TRBD2
ASNRLAGANEQF
>.|TRBV11-2|.
ASSLGAGSYEQY
>TRBJ1-2|TRBV7-9|.
ASSFTAGYGYT
>TRBJ1-2|TRBV6-6|.
ASFGGEGHGYT
>TRBJ1-5|TRBV28|TRBD1
ASSETGNSNQPQH
>TRBJ2-3|TRBV28|.
ASSPRDGTTDTQY
>TRBJ2-1|TRBV29-1|.
SVEDPPFGARAYNEQF
>TRBJ2-1|TRBV7-9|.
ASSPPVTSYNEQF
>TRBJ1-1|TRBV5-6|.
ASSSQVYTEAF
>TRBJ1-2|TRBV14|TRBD1
ASSQTTGEFYGYT
>TRBJ2-7|TRBV4-1|.
ASSQDRREGLQGSYEQY